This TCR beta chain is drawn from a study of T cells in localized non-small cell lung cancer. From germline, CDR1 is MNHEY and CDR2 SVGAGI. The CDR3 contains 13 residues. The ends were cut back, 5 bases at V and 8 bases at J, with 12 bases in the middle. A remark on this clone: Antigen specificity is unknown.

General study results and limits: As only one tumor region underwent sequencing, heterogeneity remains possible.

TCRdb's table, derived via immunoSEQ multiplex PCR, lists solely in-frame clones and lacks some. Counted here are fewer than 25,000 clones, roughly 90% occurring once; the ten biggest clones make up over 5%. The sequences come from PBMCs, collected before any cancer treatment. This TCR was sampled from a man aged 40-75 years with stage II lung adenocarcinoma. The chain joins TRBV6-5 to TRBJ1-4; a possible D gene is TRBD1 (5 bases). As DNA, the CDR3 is TGTGCCAGCAGTACCAGGGTAGGGGAAAAACTGTTTTTT. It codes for CASSTRVGEKLFF.